These 30 T cell receptor beta chains were all obtained from the same sample, sequenced in a study of long-term antiretroviral therapy in people with HIV. Version v3.0 of the immunoSEQ assay was performed at survey level. Only in-frame clones appear in the TCRdb table, and some are missing; sequencing was by immunoSEQ multiplex PCR. The sample has about 21,000 clones, 86% seen once. The sample in question was unsorted PBMCs, obtained 1.3 years after starting antiretroviral therapy. The source of these receptors is a man aged 55 to 70 with HIV.

A note on this clone: The junction shows a germline mismatch at one end, possibly a read error. The chain has TRBV7-7 and TRBJ2-5; TRBD2 agrees at 9 bases. The germline CDR1 and CDR2 sequences are SSHAT and FNYEAQ (reference sequence). The CDR3 sequence is 13 residues long. The CDR3 reads CASSGGPRETQYF. The CDR3, as DNA: TGTGCTAGCAGCGGGGGGCCGAGAGAGACCCAGTACTTC. The full variable domain, in which reference TRBV7-7 and TRBJ2-5 provide the parts outside the CDR3, is GAGVSQSPRYKVTKRGQDVTLRCDPISSHATLYWYQQALGQGPEFLTYFNYEAQPDKSGLPSDRFSAERPEGSISTLTIQRTEQRDSAMYRCASSGGPRETQYFGPGTRLLVL.

This clone was found a few times. This chain's CDR3 is CASSIGGEGGTHSYNEQFF. Written as DNA, the CDR3 is TGTGCCAGTAGTATAGGAGGGGAGGGGGGAACCCACTCCTACAATGAGCAGTTCTTC. The chain links TRBV19 to TRBJ2-1; the D gene is possibly TRBD2 (7 bases). Germline V gives CDR1 LNHDA, CDR2 SQIVND (reference sequence). The V and J ends lost 1 base and 0 bases respectively, with 19 bases between them. This CDR3 spans 19 amino acids.

This clone was counted once. The J gene is TRBJ2-1, the V gene TRBV5-1; D not resolved. Germline CDR1 is SGHRS and CDR2 is YFSETQ. V was trimmed by 0 bases and J by 0 bases, leaving 7 bases between them. The CDR3 sequence is 15 residues long. The CDR3 DNA sequence: TGCGCCAGCAGCTTGGGCGCGAGCTCCTACAATGAGCAGTTCTTC. This gives the protein CASSLGASSYNEQFF.

This chain uses TRBV9 with TRBJ2-7; TRBD2 agrees at 9 bases. V shed 4 bases and J 3 bases; nucleotides not matched to a gene: 8. Germline CDR1 SGDLS, CDR2 YYNGEE. This CDR3 is built from 15 residues. The CDR3 DNA sequence: TGTGCCAGCAGCATTAGCGGGAGCCAAGACTACGAGCAGTACTTC. Protein sequence: CASSISGSQDYEQYF.

This rearrangement joins TRBV9 to TRBJ2-1; 10 bases match TRBD2. Trimming cost V 0 bases and J 7 bases; bases outside gene matches: 7. The CDR3 has 16 amino acids. Germline V gene data show CDR1 as SGDLS and CDR2 as YYNGEE. CDR3 protein: CASSVAGSGGANEQFF. The CDR3 coding sequence is TGTGCCAGCAGCGTAGCTGGCAGCGGGGGGGCGAATGAGCAGTTCTTC.

The chain uses TRBV5-1 and TRBJ1-2; TRBD1 might be the D (5 bases). The germline V gene encodes CDR1 SGHRS and CDR2 YFSETQ. The CDR3 has 13 amino acids. The germline V and J ends were trimmed by 7 bases and 3 bases, with 13 bases remaining between them. The CDR3 spells CASAPGTDYGYTF. CDR3 sequence (DNA): TGCGCCAGCGCCCCCGGGACGGACTATGGCTACACCTTC.

The chain couples TRBV10-3 to TRBJ1-3; the D gene is possibly TRBD1 (6 bases). CDR1 and CDR2 (germline): ENHRY, SYGVKD. This CDR3 spans 15 amino acids. Trimming pared 4 bases from V and 0 bases from J, leaving 10 bases between. DNA for the CDR3: TGTGCCATCAGTGTTGAGGGACACTCTGGAAACACCATATATTTT. Protein sequence: CAISVEGHSGNTIYF.

V usage is TRBV5-8 and J usage is TRBJ1-5; D not resolved. V gave up 0 bases and J gave up 3 bases, with 7 bases separating them. Germline CDR1 SGHTS, CDR2 YDEGEE. The CDR3 consists of 14 residues. The DNA for the CDR3 is TGTGCCAGCAGCTTGGGTCTTTACAATCAGCCCCAGCATTTT. Translated: CASSLGLYNQPQHF.

The chain has TRBV18 and TRBJ2-6; a weak D match, TRBD2 (6 bases). The CDR3 covers 16 residues. CDR1 is KGHSH, CDR2 LQKENI, per germline. The V gene lost 3 bases and the J gene lost 1 base, with 10 bases spanning the gap. CDR3 in DNA: TGTGCCAGCTCACCCCCGGGGGAGTCTGGGGCCAACGTCCTGACTTTC. Translation gives CASSPPGESGANVLTF.

The chain links TRBV5-1 to TRBJ2-3, with 10 bases identical to TRBD2. CDR3 size: 20 residues. Germline V CDR1 and CDR2: SGHRS, YFSETQ. The V gene end was trimmed by 3 bases and the J gene end by 2 bases; junction bases not matched to a gene: 18. The CDR3 region is CASSSASSGSSMVSTDTQYF. CDR3 DNA: TGCGCCAGCAGCTCAGCCTCTAGCGGGAGTAGCATGGTTTCCACAGATACGCAGTATTTT.

The rearrangement links TRBV7-9 to TRBJ2-1; the D is unclear. The CDR3 has 12 residues. Germline CDR1 SEHNR, CDR2 FQNEAQ (reference sequence). V lost 3 bases, J lost 8 bases, and 8 bases lay in between. The CDR3 spells CASSFNSDEQFF. CDR3 coding DNA: TGTGCCAGCAGCTTCAACTCAGATGAGCAGTTCTTC.

The V gene is TRBV29-1, the J gene TRBJ1-1; D possibly corresponds to TRBD1 (5 bases). V lost 4 bases and J 4 bases, leaving 13 bases between the germline ends. Germline loops: CDR1 SQVTM, CDR2 ANQGSEA. The CDR3 contains 13 residues. CDR3 region: CSVVLGGFTEAFF. The CDR3 region has the DNA TGCAGCGTTGTGCTGGGGGGGTTCACTGAAGCTTTCTTT.

The rearrangement uses TRBV18 and TRBJ2-5; the D is unclear. The CDR3 totals 13 residues. Trimming shortened V by 3 bases and J by 2 bases, and 7 bases separated the two germline ends. The V gene's germline CDR1 is KGHSH and CDR2 LQKENI. The CDR3 bases are TGTGCCAGCTCACCGGGGTCTCAAGAGACCCAGTACTTC. Its translation: CASSPGSQETQYF.

The chain uses TRBV7-9 and TRBJ2-5, with a possible D match to TRBD1 (6 bases). Between the trimmed V and J ends, which lost 4 bases and 5 bases, there was a span of 8 bases. This CDR3 is 12 amino acids long. CDR1 is SEHNR and CDR2 is FQNEAQ in the germline V gene (reference sequence). In nucleotides, the CDR3 is TGTGCCAGCAGCTACCAGGGGGAGACCCAGTACTTC. Its protein is CASSYQGETQYF.

The genes are TRBV28 and TRBJ1-6; TRBD1 is a possible D gene (5 bases). The ends were cut back, 3 bases at V and 7 bases at J, with 13 bases in the middle. The CDR3 has 15 amino acids. Germline values: CDR1 MDHEN, CDR2 SYDVKM. The chain's CDR3 is CASSFVARENSPLHF. For the CDR3, the DNA is TGTGCCAGCAGTTTCGTAGCCAGGGAAAATTCACCCCTCCACTTT. Full variable domain (remainder filled in from reference TRBV28 and TRBJ1-6): DVKVTQSSRYLVKRTGEKVFLECVQDMDHENMFWYRQDPGLGLRLIYFSYDVKMKEKGDIPEGYSVSREKKERFSLILESASTNQTSMYLCASSFVARENSPLHFGNGTRLTVT.

This clone has just one count. J is TRBJ2-1 and V is TRBV7-9; TRBD2 matches at 10 bases. Germline V lookup: CDR1 SEHNR, CDR2 FQNEAQ (reference sequence). The trim removed 2 bases at V and 7 bases at J, leaving 5 bases unmatched. The CDR3 contains 15 residues. The CDR3 loop is CASSLSTSGANEQFF. DNA of the CDR3: TGTGCCAGCAGCTTAAGTACTAGCGGGGCGAATGAGCAGTTCTTC. Complete variable domain (other parts from reference TRBV7-9 and TRBJ2-1): DTGVSQNPRHKITKRGQNVTFRCDPISEHNRLYWYRQTLGQGPEFLTYFQNEAQLEKSRLLSDRFSAERPKGSFSTLEIQRTEQGDSAMYLCASSLSTSGANEQFFGPGTRLTVL.

The J gene is TRBJ2-1, the V gene TRBV18; no reliable D call. CDR1 KGHSH and CDR2 LQKENI come from the germline V gene. Trimming left V 0 bases short and J 5 bases short, with 5 bases between. The CDR3 extends over 13 amino acids. The CDR3 loop is CASSPPRNNEQFF. As DNA, the CDR3 is TGTGCCAGCTCACCACCGAGGAACAATGAGCAGTTCTTC.

The chain joins TRBV5-1 to TRBJ1-3; D remains ambiguous. CDR1 SGHRS and CDR2 YFSETQ come from the germline V gene. Trimming took 4 bases from V and 0 from J, leaving 14 bases between them. The CDR3 sequence is 16 residues long. CDR3 nucleotide sequence: TGCGCCAGCAGCCCTCTGGAGGAGAGCTCTGGAAACACCATATATTTT. Residues: CASSPLEESSGNTIYF.

V usage is TRBV2 and J usage is TRBJ1-4; perhaps TRBD1 as D (6 bases). This CDR3 region has 15 residues. V dropped 6 bases and J dropped 2 bases, with 13 bases sitting between them. Germline V lookup: CDR1 SNHLY, CDR2 FYNNEI. CDR3 sequence reads: CASRVGGRTNEKLFF. CDR3 DNA: TGTGCCAGCAGGGTGGGGGGCCGGACTAATGAAAAACTGTTTTTT.

This chain's CDR3 is CASRPRDSSYEQYF. CDR3 DNA sequence: TGTGCCAGCAGGCCCAGGGACTCCTCCTACGAGCAGTACTTC. This rearrangement joins TRBV6-5 to TRBJ2-7; the D gene is possibly TRBD2 (6 bases). The germline V gene has CDR1 MNHEY and CDR2 SVGAGI. The CDR3 spans 14 residues. V was cut by 6 bases and J by 0 bases, with 12 bases left in between.

This chain uses TRBV25-1 with TRBJ1-4; tentatively, D is TRBD1 (5 bases). The CDR3 extends over 15 amino acids. Germline CDR1 MGHDK, CDR2 SYGVNS. Trimming took off 1 base at V and 8 bases at J, with 14 bases between the two ends. This CDR3 reads CASSELRGSNEKLFF. For the CDR3, the DNA is TGTGCCAGCAGTGAATTAAGGGGCTCCAACGAAAAACTGTTTTTT.

The rearrangement uses TRBV6-1 and TRBJ2-5; 15 bases map to TRBD2. The length of the CDR3 is 13 residues. After removal of 11 bases from V and 5 bases from J, the junction contained 3 bases not matched to a gene. Germline CDR1 and CDR2: MNHNS and SASEGT. The CDR3 nucleotides read TGTGCCGGGACTAGCGGGGGGTATGAGACCCAGTACTTC. Its protein product is CAGTSGGYETQYF.

The chain employs TRBV27 and TRBJ1-5; D unclear. This CDR3 contains 11 residues. Germline values: CDR1 MNHEY, CDR2 SMNVEV (reference sequence). Between the trimmed V and J ends, which lost 8 bases and 5 bases, there was a span of 7 bases. The CDR3 loop is CASGVYQPQHF. DNA for the CDR3: TGTGCCAGCGGGGTTTATCAGCCCCAGCATTTT.

The chain combines TRBV6-1 with TRBJ2-7; D not resolved. V lost 5 bases, J lost 6 bases, and 11 bases lay in between. The germline V gene has CDR1 MNHNS and CDR2 SASEGT. The CDR3 is made up of 12 amino acids. The CDR3 DNA reads as TGTGCCAGCAGTCCCCGGACCCTCGAGCAGTACTTC. This encodes CASSPRTLEQYF.

This sequence joins TRBV7-3 and TRBJ2-3, with D perhaps TRBD2 (6 bases). V lost 3 bases to trimming and J lost 1 base, with 11 bases between them. Germline CDR1 and CDR2: SGHTA and FQGTGA. The CDR3 runs to 15 residues. The CDR3 loop reads CASSLVGGGTDTQYF. The CDR3 nucleotides are TGTGCCAGCAGCTTGGTTGGCGGGGGCACAGATACGCAGTATTTT.

V gene TRBV5-5 combines with J gene TRBJ1-5; perhaps TRBD1 as D (6 bases). The CDR3 totals 15 residues. V lost 5 bases and J lost 0, with 12 bases in between. Germline CDR1 and CDR2: SGHKS and YYEKEE (reference sequence). The CDR3 is CASRGGADSNQPQHF. CDR3 coding DNA: TGTGCCAGCAGGGGGGGGGCTGATAGCAATCAGCCCCAGCATTTT. Variable domain in full (rest from reference TRBV5-5 and TRBJ1-5): DAGVTQSPTHLIKTRGQQVTLRCSPISGHKSVSWYQQVLGQGPQFIFQYYEKEERGRGNFPDRFSARQFPNYSSELNVNALLLGDSALYLCASRGGADSNQPQHFGDGTRLSIL.

V is TRBV7-6 and J is TRBJ1-2, with D unresolved. The V gene lost 5 bases and the J gene lost 8 bases, with 15 bases spanning the gap. This CDR3 has 13 residues. CDR1 and CDR2 from the germline V gene are SGHVS and FNYEAQ. For the CDR3, the DNA is TGTGCCAGCAGCCCGTCGGCGAGGTTAGGCTACACCTTC. This codes for CASSPSARLGYTF.

This clone was counted once. The V call is TRBV18, the J call TRBJ2-1; D ambiguous. Germline CDR1 and CDR2: KGHSH and LQKENI. V dropped 0 bases and J dropped 2 bases, with 5 bases sitting between them. CDR3 length: 14 residues. The CDR3, as DNA: TGTGCCAGCTCACCACCGGCAGCCTACAATGAGCAGTTCTTC. It encodes CASSPPAAYNEQFF.

The chain joins TRBV5-5 to TRBJ2-3, with D uncertain. CDR1 is SGHKS and CDR2 is YYEKEE in the germline V gene (reference sequence). The CDR3 loop spans 14 amino acids. V dropped 1 base and J dropped 6 bases, with 12 bases sitting between them. The CDR3 DNA follows: TGTGCCAGCAGCTTGAGCCAGGCGGCGGATACGCAGTATTTT. The encoded protein is CASSLSQAADTQYF. The whole variable domain, filled in from reference TRBV5-5 and TRBJ2-3, reads DAGVTQSPTHLIKTRGQQVTLRCSPISGHKSVSWYQQVLGQGPQFIFQYYEKEERGRGNFPDRFSARQFPNYSSELNVNALLLGDSALYLCASSLSQAADTQYFGPGTRLTVL.

The rearrangement uses TRBV5-1 and TRBJ2-7; 9 nucleotides align to TRBD1. The V segment lost 0 bases and the J segment 6 bases; nucleotides outside the gene matches: 7. The germline V gene has CDR1 SGHRS and CDR2 YFSETQ. This CDR3 contains 15 residues. The CDR3 loop is CASSLGAGTGREQYF. CDR3 nucleotides: TGCGCCAGCAGCTTGGGAGCCGGGACAGGGCGCGAGCAGTACTTC.